These 32 T cell receptor beta chains were all obtained from the same sample, sequenced in a study of Ad26.COV2.S vaccination and SARS-CoV-2 variants. Clones were read by immunoSEQ multiplex PCR, and TCRdb kept only the in-frame ones, dropping some. The sample consists of approximately 400,000 clones, roughly 85% of them appearing once. Treatment reported: some 20 received Ad26.COV2.S at low or high dose, single or two shots; several received placebo; per-sample allocation not given. It was on day 63 after the first vaccine or placebo injection that samples were taken. Here the sequenced sample was peripheral blood, taken in a trial of Ad26.COV2.S vaccine versus placebo. The receptors shown here come from a person aged 18-60 years who received the Ad26.COV2.S COVID-19 vaccine or a placebo.

This clone was counted a few times. The chain recombines TRBV12-3 or TRBV12-4 with TRBJ2-1; D might be TRBD1 or TRBD2, each matching 5 bases. V lost 6 bases and J lost 7, with 7 bases in between. CDR3 length equals 11 residues. CDR3 bases: TGTGCCAGCAGCGAGGGGAATGAGCAGTTCTTC. As protein: CASSEGNEQFF.

This CDR3 reads CASSSPAATNEKLFF. CDR3 nucleotide sequence: TGTGCCAGCAGTTCCCCGGCCGCAACTAATGAAAAACTGTTTTTT. The chain is built from TRBV6-2 or TRBV6-3 and TRBJ1-4; D call uncertain. Germline CDR1 reads MNHEY; CDR2 reads SVGEGT. Trimming left V 4 bases short and J 0 bases short, with 9 bases between. This CDR3 spans 15 amino acids.

The CDR3 region is CASSAGTPVANYGYTF. In nucleotides, the CDR3 is TGCGCCAGCAGCGCCGGGACACCTGTAGCTAACTATGGCTACACCTTC. V is TRBV5-1 and J is TRBJ1-2, with a possible D match to TRBD1 (6 bases). The CDR3 has 16 residues. Deletions cut 4 bases from V and 0 bases from J, with 16 bases between. Germline V gives CDR1 SGHRS, CDR2 YFSETQ.

The rearrangement links TRBV6-1 to TRBJ1-4; a weak D match, TRBD1 (5 bases). CDR3 length: 18 amino acids. Trimming cost V 4 bases and J 5 bases, with 23 bases left between them. The V gene's germline CDR1 is MNHNS and CDR2 SASEGT. CDR3 nucleotides: TGTGCCAGCAGTGCTGGGGTAAAGGAGGGGTTAGGGAATGAAAAACTGTTTTTT. Protein product: CASSAGVKEGLGNEKLFF.

The chain combines TRBV5-8 with TRBJ1-1; no clear D. There are 12 residues in the CDR3. Germline values: CDR1 SGHTS, CDR2 YDEGEE. The ends were cut back, 5 bases at V and 7 bases at J, with 12 bases in the middle. The CDR3 DNA reads as TGTGCCAGCAGGATTTCCGGGATTGAAGCTTTCTTT. Translated: CASRISGIEAFF.

The rearrangement uses TRBV7-2 and TRBJ2-1; the D gene is possibly TRBD2 (6 bases). The CDR3 is 13 residues long. Trimming left V 1 base short and J 12 bases short, with 13 bases between. From germline, CDR1 is SGHTA and CDR2 FQGNSA. CDR3 region: CASSLGQLGGQFF. The CDR3 coding sequence is TGTGCCAGCAGCTTAGGACAGTTGGGGGGGCAGTTCTTC.

The chain employs TRBV5-1 and TRBJ2-7, with D uncertain. The CDR3 has 14 residues. V was cut by 1 base and J by 2 bases, with 10 bases left in between. Germline values: CDR1 SGHRS, CDR2 YFSETQ. The CDR3 DNA sequence: TGCGCCAGCAGCTTGCAGGCAGCTACCTACGAGCAGTACTTC. This gives the protein CASSLQAATYEQYF.

The chain employs TRBV5-1 and TRBJ1-5; perhaps TRBD1 as D (6 bases). This CDR3 has 15 residues. V shed 0 bases and J shed 1 base, with 8 bases lying between them. Germline CDR1 and CDR2: SGHRS and YFSETQ. The CDR3 reads CASSLAGTSNQPQHF. The CDR3 DNA reads TGCGCCAGCAGCTTGGCCGGGACAAGCAATCAGCCCCAGCATTTT. The whole variable domain, filled in from reference TRBV5-1 and TRBJ1-5, reads KAGVTQTPRYLIKTRGQQVTLSCSPISGHRSVSWYQQTPGQGLQFLFEYFSETQRNKGNFPGRFSGRQFSNSRSEMNVSTLELGDSALYLCASSLAGTSNQPQHFGDGTRLSIL.

The sample holds a few counts of this clone. The chain joins TRBV19 to TRBJ2-2; possibly TRBD1 for D (5 bases). Germline V gives CDR1 LNHDA, CDR2 SQIVND (reference sequence). The CDR3 extends over 15 amino acids. The germline V and J ends were trimmed by 5 bases and 1 base, with 11 bases remaining between them. In nucleotides, the CDR3 is TGTGCCAGTAGTGAGAGGACAAAGAACACCGGGGAGCTGTTTTTT. Protein sequence: CASSERTKNTGELFF.

The chain is built from TRBV5-1 and TRBJ2-3; 9 bases match TRBD1. J was trimmed by 5 bases and V by 4 bases; bases with no gene match: 11. This CDR3 is 16 amino acids long. Germline V gene lookup returns CDR1 SGHRS and CDR2 YFSETQ. The CDR3 protein is CASSLTALTGGDTQYF. As DNA, the CDR3 is TGCGCCAGCAGCCTCACCGCCTTGACAGGGGGAGATACGCAGTATTTT.

This chain links TRBV5-6 with TRBJ2-3; the match to TRBD1 covers 10 bases. Trimming took 3 bases from V and 1 from J; bases not matched to a gene: 8. CDR1 is SGHDT and CDR2 is YYEEEE in the germline V gene. The CDR3 runs to 17 residues. CDR3: CASSWLPGQGGTDTQYF. CDR3 sequence (DNA): TGTGCCAGCAGCTGGCTACCTGGACAGGGGGGCACAGATACGCAGTATTTT.

This clone appeared a single time. The chain couples TRBV11-2 to TRBJ2-1, with 15 bases identical to TRBD2. Per the germline V gene, CDR1 is SGHAT and CDR2 is FQNNGV. The CDR3 consists of 15 residues. V gave up 5 bases and J gave up 9 bases; unmatched junction bases: 5. This CDR3 reads CASSRTSGRVGEQFF. CDR3 nucleotide sequence: TGTGCCAGCAGCAGGACTAGCGGGAGGGTTGGTGAGCAGTTCTTC.

This chain links TRBV9 with TRBJ2-3; D unresolved. The CDR3 is 13 residues long. The V gene lost 0 bases and the J gene lost 12 bases, with 14 bases spanning the gap. Germline V CDR1 and CDR2: SGDLS, YYNGEE. The CDR3 nucleotides are TGTGCCAGCAGCGTAGTCCCTACGGGTCCACAGTATTTT. Translated: CASSVVPTGPQYF.

V and J are TRBV28 and TRBJ2-5, with TRBD1 matching over 10 bases. CDR1 MDHEN and CDR2 SYDVKM come from the germline V gene. V shed 7 bases and J 0 bases; nucleotides not matched to a gene: 8. The CDR3 has 16 residues. CDR3 sequence (DNA): TGTGCCAGCAACCGACAGGGGGCCCAAAACCAAGAGACCCAGTACTTC. It specifies CASNRQGAQNQETQYF.

The rearrangement uses TRBV27 and TRBJ2-3; 14 nucleotides match TRBD2. J lost 14 bases, V lost 4 bases, and 14 bases had no gene match. Germline V gene lookup returns CDR1 MNHEY and CDR2 SMNVEV (reference sequence). The CDR3 is 16 residues long. The CDR3 region has the DNA TGTGCCAGCAGTTCGGGACTAGCGGGAGTAGAGGGGACAGGGTATTTT. Translated: CASSSGLAGVEGTGYF.

V usage is TRBV13 and J usage is TRBJ2-5; 10 bases agree with TRBD2. Germline CDR1 and CDR2: PRHDT and FYEKMQ (reference sequence). The ends lost 5 bases at V and 1 base at J; junction bases unmatched: 10. CDR3 size: 17 residues. CDR3 bases: TGTGCCAGCAGCCGGCGACGGACTAGCGGCCTCCAAGAGACCCAGTACTTC. It translates to CASSRRRTSGLQETQYF.

As to this clone: The sample carries other DNA sequences with the same CDR3. V and J are TRBV19 and TRBJ2-7; 9 nucleotides agree with TRBD1. This CDR3 is built from 14 residues. The V segment lost 3 bases and the J segment 1 base; nucleotides outside the gene matches: 1. The germline gives CDR1 LNHDA, CDR2 SQIVND (reference sequence). CDR3 sequence (DNA): TGTGCCAGTAGTATCGGACAGGGGTCCTACGAGCAGTACTTC. Protein sequence: CASSIGQGSYEQYF.

This chain connects TRBV4-1 to TRBJ2-5, with 11 nucleotides matching TRBD1. The CDR3 spans 14 residues. Losses at the gene ends were 2 bases for V and 5 bases for J; bases not matched to a gene: 1. Germline-derived CDR1 and CDR2 are MGHRA and YSYEKL. CDR3 nucleotides: TGCGCCAGCAGCCAATGGGACAGGGGGGAGACCCAGTACTTC. Translating gives CASSQWDRGETQYF.

The chain couples TRBV5-1 to TRBJ2-5; 8 bases map to TRBD2. Germline values: CDR1 SGHRS, CDR2 YFSETQ. J lost 2 bases, V lost 3 bases, and 6 bases had no gene match. The CDR3 covers 15 residues. CDR3: CASSSGGDQQETQYF. The CDR3 DNA is TGCGCCAGCAGCTCCGGGGGGGACCAGCAAGAGACCCAGTACTTC.

Worth noting for this clone: At one end the junction does not follow the germline gene, possibly because of a read error. This rearrangement joins TRBV4-1 to TRBJ2-3, with D hard to call. The germline CDR1 and CDR2 sequences are MGHRA and YSYEKL. The CDR3 extends over 14 amino acids. DNA of the CDR3: TGCGCCAGCAGCCAAATAGGTAGCATAGATACGCAGTATTTT. Residues: CASSQIGSIDTQYF.

Here the CDR3 reads CAWKKGRANGELFF. CDR3 DNA: TGTGCCTGGAAGAAGGGCAGGGCAAACGGGGAGCTGTTTTTT. This chain connects TRBV30 to TRBJ2-2; D possibly corresponds to TRBD1 (5 bases). This CDR3 has 14 residues. V shed 4 bases and J shed 7 bases, with 16 bases lying between them. Germline lookup yields CDR1 GTSNPN and CDR2 SVGIG (reference sequence).

The chain links TRBV7-2 to TRBJ2-1; the D is unclear. The germline V gene encodes CDR1 SGHTA and CDR2 FQGNSA. Trimming cost V 3 bases and J 2 bases, with 8 bases left between them. CDR3 length equals 14 residues. The CDR3 protein is CASSFRETYNEQFF. The CDR3 nucleotides read TGTGCCAGCAGCTTCCGCGAAACCTACAATGAGCAGTTCTTC.

CDR3 amino acids: CASSYQPPGESDGYTF. The CDR3 DNA is TGTGCCAGCAGTTACCAACCTCCGGGGGAAAGTGATGGCTACACCTTC. The rearrangement uses TRBV6-6 and TRBJ1-2, with a possible D match to TRBD1 (5 bases). Germline V gene lookup returns CDR1 MNHNY and CDR2 SVGAGI (reference sequence). CDR3 length: 16 amino acids. V lost 2 bases and J lost 6, with 19 bases in between.

The gene calls are TRBV7-9 and TRBJ1-1, with a weak D call TRBD1 (5 bases). The CDR3 is 11 residues long. V dropped 10 bases and J dropped 5 bases, with 11 bases sitting between them. CDR1 SEHNR and CDR2 FQNEAQ come from the germline V gene (reference sequence). CDR3 protein: CATRDGTEAFF. Written as DNA, the CDR3 is TGTGCCACCCGGGACGGAACTGAAGCTTTCTTT. Full variable domain (rest looked up from reference TRBV7-9 and TRBJ1-1): DTGVSQNPRHKITKRGQNVTFRCDPISEHNRLYWYRQTLGQGPEFLTYFQNEAQLEKSRLLSDRFSAERPKGSFSTLEIQRTEQGDSAMYLCATRDGTEAFFGQGTRLTVV.

This clone was seen a handful of times. The rearrangement links TRBV4-1 to TRBJ2-3, with D perhaps TRBD1 or TRBD2 (5 bases each). Between the trimmed V and J ends, which lost 3 bases and 0 bases, there was a span of 10 bases. This CDR3 is built from 15 residues. CDR1 and CDR2 (germline): MGHRA, YSYEKL. The CDR3 protein is CASSQSGASTDTQYF. The CDR3 DNA follows: TGCGCCAGCAGCCAGTCCGGGGCAAGCACAGATACGCAGTATTTT.

V gene TRBV19 combines with J gene TRBJ2-5; D may be TRBD2 (6 bases). Germline loops: CDR1 LNHDA, CDR2 SQIVND (reference sequence). V lost 4 bases to trimming and J lost 0 bases, with 12 bases between them. The CDR3 contains 15 residues. The CDR3 sequence: CASSTPGADQETQYF. CDR3 nucleotide sequence: TGTGCCAGTAGTACCCCGGGAGCGGACCAAGAGACCCAGTACTTC.

V usage is TRBV28 and J usage is TRBJ2-1; D unclear. This CDR3 contains 11 residues. V lost 5 bases and J 9 bases, leaving 8 bases between the germline ends. Germline values: CDR1 MDHEN, CDR2 SYDVKM. The CDR3 sequence is CASSPGSEQFF. The CDR3 nucleotides are TGTGCCAGCAGTCCTGGAAGTGAGCAGTTCTTC.

The rearrangement links TRBV10-1 to TRBJ2-3, with D hard to call. The CDR3 has 14 residues. Deletions cut 3 bases from V and 1 base from J, with 8 bases between. Germline V gene lookup returns CDR1 WNHNN and CDR2 SYGVQD (reference sequence). The DNA for the CDR3 is TGCGCCAGCAGTGATACCGCTCGCACAGATACGCAGTATTTT. It translates to CASSDTARTDTQYF.

The rearrangement joins TRBV7-2 to TRBJ1-2, with 11 positions matching TRBD1. Germline V gene sequence: CDR1 SGHTA, CDR2 FQGNSA. This CDR3 spans 15 amino acids. J gave up 5 bases and V 4 bases, and 6 bases lay outside the gene matches. For the CDR3, the DNA is TGTGCCAGCAGCTCACCGGGACAGGGGGGGTATGGCTACACCTTC. It specifies CASSSPGQGGYGYTF.

This clone was detected a few times. The CDR3: CASARGQVNTGELFF. Written as DNA, the CDR3 is TGTGCCAGCGCTCGGGGGCAGGTCAACACCGGGGAGCTGTTTTTT. This chain links TRBV27 with TRBJ2-2, with D perhaps TRBD1 or TRBD2 (6 bases each). Trimming cost V 8 bases and J 2 bases, with 15 bases left between them. Germline V CDR1 and CDR2: MNHEY, SMNVEV (reference sequence). This CDR3 contains 15 residues.

The V call is TRBV6-5, the J call TRBJ2-5, with 7 nucleotides matching TRBD1. There are 12 residues in the CDR3. The germline V gene encodes CDR1 MNHEY and CDR2 SVGAGI. V was clipped by 5 bases and J by 5 bases; unmatched bases: 2. This CDR3 reads CASSMDRETQYF. In DNA, the CDR3 is TGTGCCAGCAGTATGGACAGGGAGACCCAGTACTTC.

This chain uses TRBV3-1 (or the pseudogene TRBV3-2) with TRBJ2-2; tentatively, D is TRBD1 (5 bases). Germline lookup yields CDR1 LGHDT and CDR2 YNNKEL (reference sequence). This CDR3 is built from 15 residues. Trimming shortened V by 0 bases and J by 6 bases, and 11 bases separated the two germline ends. The CDR3 protein is CASSQERGLAGELFF. CDR3 bases: TGTGCCAGCAGCCAAGAAAGGGGTTTGGCCGGGGAGCTGTTTTTT.